This is a list of T cell receptor beta chains from one sample in a study of Ad26.COV2.S vaccination and SARS-CoV-2 variants. Clones were sequenced by immunoSEQ multiplex PCR, and TCRdb holds only the in-frame ones, with some missing. The sample consists of some 480,000 clones, roughly 85% of them appearing once. The material sequenced was peripheral blood, taken in a trial of Ad26.COV2.S vaccine versus placebo. These receptors originate from a person between 18 and 60 years old who received the Ad26.COV2.S COVID-19 vaccine or a placebo. Both conserved end residues are part of each CDR3. Each record gives: V gene, clone size, J gene, D gene, CDR3 DNA, CDR3 protein. D genes are given only for firm matches. Clone size is given for some rows only: seen once, a few or many times, or a class if the clone is expanded.

TRBV28	NA	TRBJ1-4	NA	TGTGCCAGCAGCGCCTCGGGGGGCGGCGAAAAACTGTTTTTT	CASSASGGGEKLFF
TRBV30	NA	TRBJ2-3	TRBD1	TGTGCCTGGAGACCGGACAGGGGGCGGGAAGATACGCAGTATTTT	CAWRPDRGREDTQYF
TRBV6-1	NA	TRBJ2-2	NA	TGTGCCAGCAGTGAATCCGGCGACGGGGAGCTGTTTTTT	CASSESGDGELFF
TRBV7-9	NA	TRBJ2-7	TRBD1	TGTGCCAGCAGCTCGGACAGGGGGTTACGCGAGCAGTACTTC	CASSSDRGLREQYF
TRBV18	NA	TRBJ2-5	NA	TGTGCCAGCTCACCAGGGGTGGAGACCCAGTACTTC	CASSPGVETQYF
TRBV4-1	NA	TRBJ2-5	NA	TGCGCCAGCAGCCAGGTGAACCAAGAGACCCAGTACTTC	CASSQVNQETQYF
TRBV7-3	NA	TRBJ1-1	NA	TGTGCCAGCAGAATGGATGCATGGGGCCACACTGAAGCTTTCTTT	CASRMDAWGHTEAFF
TRBV27	NA	TRBJ1-2	TRBD1	TGTGCCAGCAGTTTATCAGGGACAGGTACCGGCTACACCTTC	CASSLSGTGTGYTF
TRBV28	NA	TRBJ1-2	NA	TGTGCCAGCAGTAAGCATCCGGGACTCGATGGCTACACCTTC	CASSKHPGLDGYTF
TRBV2	NA	TRBJ2-4	TRBD2	TGTGCCAGCACTACAGCGGGAGGCGACAAAAACATTCAGTACTTC	CASTTAGGDKNIQYF
TRBV7-8	NA	TRBJ2-1	NA	TGTGCCAGCAGCTTAGAGTCGAGGGAACTACTACTTCGTGAGCAGTTCTTC	CASSLESRELLLREQFF
TRBV9	NA	TRBJ2-2	NA	TGTGCCAGCAGCGTAGGAGCACGGGTGAACACCGGGGAGCTGTTTTTT	CASSVGARVNTGELFF
TRBV30	NA	TRBJ1-4	NA	TGTGCCTGGAGTGGCACACGACCGGGAAAACTGTTTTTT	CAWSGTRPGKLFF
TRBV6-2/TRBV6-3	NA	TRBJ2-2	NA	TGTGCCAGCAGTTACTCGGGGACCACCGGGGAGCTGTTTTTT	CASSYSGTTGELFF
TRBV6-2/TRBV6-3	NA	TRBJ2-7	NA	TGTGCCAGCAGCCTTGAAGGGACCCGCTACGAGCAGTACTTC	CASSLEGTRYEQYF
TRBV12-5	NA	TRBJ1-5	TRBD1	TGTGCTAGTGGTTTGGTACTGACAGGGGAGCGGCAGCCCCAGCATTTT	CASGLVLTGERQPQHF
TRBV11-2	NA	TRBJ2-7	NA	TGTGCCAGCAGCTTAGTCGCGGGACGCCTGGGCGAGCAGTACTTC	CASSLVAGRLGEQYF
TRBV30	NA	TRBJ1-1	NA	TGTGCCTGGAGTAGAGCAGCGATGAACACTGAAGCTTTCTTT	CAWSRAAMNTEAFF
TRBV7-3	NA	TRBJ1-6	NA	TGTGCCAGCAGCCTATCCAGGGTTTCGCCCCTCCACTTT	CASSLSRVSPLHF
TRBV28	NA	TRBJ2-1	TRBD2	TGTGCCAGCAGTTTAAGGACTAGCGGGAGCTCCTACAATGAGCAGTTCTTC	CASSLRTSGSSYNEQFF
TRBV3-1/TRBV3-2	NA	TRBJ2-3	TRBD2	TGTGCCAGCAGCCAAGAGGGACTAGCGGGAGGTATGGATACGCAGTATTTT	CASSQEGLAGGMDTQYF
TRBV7-3	once	TRBJ2-7	TRBD1	TGTGCCAGCAGCTTATCCTTCGGACAGGGGGACCACGAGCAGTACTTC	CASSLSFGQGDHEQYF
TRBV11-3	NA	TRBJ2-2	TRBD2	TGTGCCAGCAGCTTTCGGACCAGCGGGAGGAACACCGGGGAGCTGTTTTTT	CASSFRTSGRNTGELFF
TRBV2	NA	TRBJ1-1	NA	TGTGCCAGCAGTGGGGACACTGAAGCTTTCTTT	CASSGDTEAFF
TRBV13	NA	TRBJ2-1	NA	TGTGCCAGCAGCCAGGCGCGTAGAGCCTCCTACAATGAGCAGTTCTTC	CASSQARRASYNEQFF
TRBV27	NA	TRBJ1-2	NA	TGTGCCAGCAGTCTAAGGGCCCTCGGGTTTCTCTATGGCTACACCTTC	CASSLRALGFLYGYTF
TRBV29-1	NA	TRBJ2-6	TRBD1	TGCAGCGTACGCACGGGACAGGGCTCCTCTGGGGCCAACGTCCTGACTTTC	CSVRTGQGSSGANVLTF
TRBV12-3/TRBV12-4	NA	TRBJ2-1	NA	TGTGCCAGCAGTTCTCCGTGGAATGAGCAGTTCTTC	CASSSPWNEQFF
TRBV9	NA	TRBJ1-2	TRBD1	TGTGCCAGCAGCGGGAGGGGACAGGGTGCGGACTATGGCTACACCTTC	CASSGRGQGADYGYTF
TRBV7-2	NA	TRBJ2-1	TRBD2	TGTGCCAGCAGCTTCGTAATAGCGGGAGGCCCGATAGCCTACAATGAGCAGTTCTTC	CASSFVIAGGPIAYNEQFF
TRBV5-1	NA	TRBJ2-7	TRBD2	TGCGCCAGCAGCGGGACTAGCGGGAACAAGCAGTACTTC	CASSGTSGNKQYF
TRBV19	NA	TRBJ1-5	NA	TGTGCCAGTAAGGTTGCTGGGGATCAGCCCCAGCATTTT	CASKVAGDQPQHF
TRBV7-3	NA	TRBJ2-3	TRBD2	TGTGCCAGCAGCCGACCCAGCGGGAGTTGGGACGCAGATACGCAGTATTTT	CASSRPSGSWDADTQYF
TRBV27	NA	TRBJ2-1	NA	TGTGCCAGCAGTTTGCAGGCTAGTTACAATGAGCAGTTCTTC	CASSLQASYNEQFF
TRBV5-1	NA	TRBJ1-4	NA	TGCGCCAGCAGCTTGGCGGCAGTAACTAATGAAAAACTGTTTTTT	CASSLAAVTNEKLFF
TRBV30	NA	TRBJ1-2	NA	TGTGCCTGGGCCCTAGGCCCCTTCTATGGCTACACCTTC	CAWALGPFYGYTF
TRBV7-8	NA	TRBJ1-3	NA	TGTGCCAGCACCGCCCGGCCGGGGGGGACCATATATTTT	CASTARPGGTIYF
TRBV6-5	NA	TRBJ2-7	NA	TGTGCCAGCAGCGCGTTAACCTACGAGCAGTACTTC	CASSALTYEQYF
TRBV30	NA	TRBJ1-1	NA	TGTGCCTGGAGCGATGGGGACCGAAGAGAAGCTTTCTTT	CAWSDGDRREAFF
TRBV6-5	NA	TRBJ1-2	NA	TGTGCCAGCAGACCCGGTTCGGTCCTGGCGTATGGCTACACCTTC	CASRPGSVLAYGYTF
TRBV2	few	TRBJ2-1	TRBD2	TGTGCCAGCACCCTCGAACCTAGCGGGAATGGTGAGCAGTTCTTC	CASTLEPSGNGEQFF
TRBV4-3	NA	TRBJ1-2	NA	TGCGCCAGCAGCCAAGAGGGGCGAGCGTACTACACCTTC	CASSQEGRAYYTF
TRBV24-1	NA	TRBJ2-3	NA	TGTGCCACCAGTGATGGGGGACGTACAGATACGCAGTATTTT	CATSDGGRTDTQYF
TRBV6-2/TRBV6-3	NA	TRBJ1-5	NA	TGTGCCAGCAGCAGATATGATAGCAATCAGCCCCAGCATTTT	CASSRYDSNQPQHF
TRBV5-4	once	TRBJ2-7	NA	TGTGCCAGCAGCTTTGGCGGTTCCTACGAGCAGTACTTC	CASSFGGSYEQYF
TRBV24-1	NA	TRBJ2-5	NA	TGTGCCACCAGTGAACCCCAGGGTAGGATGGAGACCCAGTACTTC	CATSEPQGRMETQYF
TRBV5-4	NA	TRBJ2-7	TRBD2	TGTGCCAGCAGCTTAGGACTAGCGGGAGGTGTGGATCGCGAGCAGTACTTC	CASSLGLAGGVDREQYF
TRBV30	few	TRBJ1-2	NA	TGTGCCTGGAGTGTAAGGTCAGGGCGGGGGTACACCTTC	CAWSVRSGRGYTF
TRBV27	NA	TRBJ2-1	TRBD1	TGTGCCAGCAGGGAAGGGGACAGGGGCTACAATGAGCAGTTCTTC	CASREGDRGYNEQFF
TRBV7-2	NA	TRBJ2-7	TRBD1	TGTGCCAGCAGCCTGCGACAGGGGGCGCCGTTATTT	CASSLRQGAPLF
TRBV24-1	NA	TRBJ2-1	TRBD1	TGTGCCACCAGTGATCGGACCGACAGGGTCGAGCAGTTCTTC	CATSDRTDRVEQFF
TRBV7-2	NA	TRBJ1-2	NA	TGTGCCAGCAGCTTGCCCTCGAGTGAGGGCTACACCTTC	CASSLPSSEGYTF
TRBV28	few	TRBJ1-2	TRBD1	TGTGCCAGCAGTTTCGGAGGGGGCAACCTTATTGGCTACACCTTC	CASSFGGGNLIGYTF
TRBV9	NA	TRBJ1-5	NA	TGTGCCAGCAGCCCTCACGGCGGAGGGGAAACCCAGCATTTT	CASSPHGGGETQHF
TRBV7-8	NA	TRBJ1-2	TRBD1	TGTGCCAGCAGCTTCGGCTTGGACAGGGGTCTCCTCGGCTACACCTTC	CASSFGLDRGLLGYTF
TRBV5-1	NA	TRBJ2-4	TRBD1	TGCGCCAGCAGCTTGGAGGTGGGACAGGGAGGTGACATTCAGTACTTC	CASSLEVGQGGDIQYF
TRBV7-2	few	TRBJ2-5	TRBD1	TGTGCCAGCAGCACAACCGGGACAGGGGGCATGGAGACCCAGTACTTC	CASSTTGTGGMETQYF
TRBV30	NA	TRBJ1-3	NA	TGTGCCTGGAGGAGTAGCTCTGGAAACACCATATATTTT	CAWRSSSGNTIYF
TRBV6-5	once	TRBJ1-2	TRBD1	TGTGCCAGCACACAGGCCGGGACAGCCTATGGCTACACCTTC	CASTQAGTAYGYTF
TRBV28	NA	TRBJ2-7	NA	TGTGCCAGCAGTCCCCTGGGGCTGGGAGGAAAAGACGAGCAGTACTTC	CASSPLGLGGKDEQYF